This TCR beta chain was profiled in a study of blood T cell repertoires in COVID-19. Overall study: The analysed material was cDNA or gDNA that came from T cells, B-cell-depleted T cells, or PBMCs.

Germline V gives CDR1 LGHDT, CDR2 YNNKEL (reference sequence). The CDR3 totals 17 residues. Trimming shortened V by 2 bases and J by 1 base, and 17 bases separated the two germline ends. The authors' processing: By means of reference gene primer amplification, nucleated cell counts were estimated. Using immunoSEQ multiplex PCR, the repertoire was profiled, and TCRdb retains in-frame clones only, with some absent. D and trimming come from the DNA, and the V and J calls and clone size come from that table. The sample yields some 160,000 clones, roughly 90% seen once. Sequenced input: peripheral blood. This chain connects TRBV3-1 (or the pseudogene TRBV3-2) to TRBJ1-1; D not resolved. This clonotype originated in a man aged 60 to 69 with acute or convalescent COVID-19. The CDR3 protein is CASSQSVWRRENTEAFF. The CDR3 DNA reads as TGTGCCAGCAGCCAAAGCGTTTGGCGCAGAGAGAACACTGAAGCTTTCTTT.